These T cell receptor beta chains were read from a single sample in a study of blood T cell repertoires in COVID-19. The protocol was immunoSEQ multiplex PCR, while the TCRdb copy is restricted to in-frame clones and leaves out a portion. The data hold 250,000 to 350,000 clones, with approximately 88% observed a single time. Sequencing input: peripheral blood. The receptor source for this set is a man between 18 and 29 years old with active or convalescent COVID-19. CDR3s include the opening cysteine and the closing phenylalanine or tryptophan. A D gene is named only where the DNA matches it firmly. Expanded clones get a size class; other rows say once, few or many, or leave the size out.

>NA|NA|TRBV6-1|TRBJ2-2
TGTGCCAGCAGTGAACGACAGTTGAACACCGGGGAGCTGTTTTTT
CASSERQLNTGELFF
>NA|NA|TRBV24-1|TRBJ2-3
TGTGCCACCAGTGATGGCGGGACCGATACGCAGTATTTT
CATSDGGTDTQYF
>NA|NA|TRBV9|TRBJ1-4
TGTGCCAGCAGCGCATCAGGGGCGGATAATGAAAAACTGTTTTTT
CASSASGADNEKLFF
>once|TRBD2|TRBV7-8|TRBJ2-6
TGTGCCAGCAGGCTACTAGCGGGGGAGACTGGGGCCAACGTCCTGACTTTC
CASRLLAGETGANVLTF
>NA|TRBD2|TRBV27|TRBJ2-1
TGTGCCAGCAACCCCTCCGCGGGGGGGAACTACAATGAGCAGTTCTTC
CASNPSAGGNYNEQFF
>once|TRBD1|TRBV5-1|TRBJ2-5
TGCGCCAGCAGCTATGGACAGGGTCAAGAGACCCAGTACTTC
CASSYGQGQETQYF
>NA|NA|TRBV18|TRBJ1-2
TGTGCCAGCTCACCACCGCAACGGTCCTATGGCTACACCTTC
CASSPPQRSYGYTF
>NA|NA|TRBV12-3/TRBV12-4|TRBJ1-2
TGTGCCAGCAGTTTAAACAGCCTATATGGCTACACCTTC
CASSLNSLYGYTF
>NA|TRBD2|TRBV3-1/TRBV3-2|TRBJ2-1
TGTGCCAGCAGCCAAGGACTAGCGGGGGCCTTCAATGAGCAGTTCTTC
CASSQGLAGAFNEQFF
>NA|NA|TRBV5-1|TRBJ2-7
TGCGCCAGCAGCTTCACAAGGGTCGCGGGGGAGCAGTACTTC
CASSFTRVAGEQYF
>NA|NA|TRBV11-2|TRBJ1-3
TGTGCCAGCAGCTTAGCCGGTTACAGATTACGCGCCTCTGGAAACACCATATATTTT
CASSLAGYRLRASGNTIYF
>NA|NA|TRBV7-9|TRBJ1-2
TGTGCCAGCAGCTCCCATCCTAACTATGGCTACACCTTC
CASSSHPNYGYTF
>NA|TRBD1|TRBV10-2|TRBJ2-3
TGCGCCAGCAGTGAGTCGAGGGCCGGACAGGAGGCTAGCTCGCAGTATTTT
CASSESRAGQEASSQYF
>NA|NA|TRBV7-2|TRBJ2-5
TGTGCCAGCAGCCAAGGCGGGGCGGTACAAGAGACCCAGTACTTC
CASSQGGAVQETQYF
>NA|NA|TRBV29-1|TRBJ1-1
TGCAGCGTTTGTAACCTGGCGAACACTGAAGCTTTCTTT
CSVCNLANTEAFF
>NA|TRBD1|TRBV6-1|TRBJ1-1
TGTGCCAGCAGTGACGGACAGGGGATCGGTGAAGCTTTCTTT
CASSDGQGIGEAFF
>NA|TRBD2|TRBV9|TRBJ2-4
TGTGCCAGCAGCGCCTCGGGGAGCGGGGAAATCAAAAACATTCAGTACTTC
CASSASGSGEIKNIQYF
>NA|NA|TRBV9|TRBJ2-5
TGTGCCAGCAGCGTAGGACAGCACCAAGAGACCCAGTACTTC
CASSVGQHQETQYF
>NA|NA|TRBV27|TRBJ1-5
TGTGCCAGCAGTCCAGGACAGCCCGGGATTCCAATAGGTCAGCCCCAGCATTTT
CASSPGQPGIPIGQPQHF
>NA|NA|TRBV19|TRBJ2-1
TGTGCCAGTAGTATATCAGACAGAATCATAGACAATGAGCAGTTCTTC
CASSISDRIIDNEQFF
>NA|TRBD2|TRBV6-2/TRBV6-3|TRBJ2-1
TGTGCCAGCAGTTACGGTACGGCTAGCGGGGGGGCTGAGCAGTTCTTC
CASSYGTASGGAEQFF
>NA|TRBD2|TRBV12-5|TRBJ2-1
TGTGCTAGTGGTTTGTCCCTATTAACCGGGACTAGTGCCGGCCATGAGCAGTTCTTC
CASGLSLLTGTSAGHEQFF
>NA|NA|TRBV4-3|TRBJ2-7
TGCGCCAGCAGCCAAGATCAAGGTCTCTCGGGCGAGCAGTACTTC
CASSQDQGLSGEQYF
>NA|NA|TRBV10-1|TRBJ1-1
TGCGCCAGCAGCTCACAGGGTAAAAACACTGAAGCTTTCTTT
CASSSQGKNTEAFF
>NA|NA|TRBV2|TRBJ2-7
TGTGCCAGCAGTGCCGGGATTACGACCGGATACGAGCAGTACTTC
CASSAGITTGYEQYF
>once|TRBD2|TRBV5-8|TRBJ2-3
TGTGCCAGCAGCTTCCTCCTTAGCGGGGATGGCACAGATACGCAGTATTTT
CASSFLLSGDGTDTQYF
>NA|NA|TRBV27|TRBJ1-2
TGTGCCAGCAGTTTGGGGGGGGCCTATGGCTACACCTTC
CASSLGGAYGYTF
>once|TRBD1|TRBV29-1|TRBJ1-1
TGCAGCGTTCCCGGGACAGGGGGAGTTACCAAAGCTTTCTTT
CSVPGTGGVTKAFF
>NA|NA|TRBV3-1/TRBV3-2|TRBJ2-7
TGTGCCAGCAGCCAAGGGGGGCAGGGTGGGTACGAGCAGTACTTC
CASSQGGQGGYEQYF
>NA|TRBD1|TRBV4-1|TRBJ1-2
TGCGCCAGCAGCCAACCTCCGGACAGGGGTAACTATGGCTACACCTTC
CASSQPPDRGNYGYTF
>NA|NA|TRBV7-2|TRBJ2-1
TGTGCCAGCAGCTTTAAGACTCTCCAGTTCTTC
CASSFKTLQFF
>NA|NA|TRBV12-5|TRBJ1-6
TGTGCTAGTGGTTTGGTTGTCCGGTATAATTCACCCCTCCACTTT
CASGLVVRYNSPLHF
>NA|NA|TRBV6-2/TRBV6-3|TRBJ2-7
TGTGCCAGCAGTTCACCGGACATTCCCTACGAGCAGTACTTC
CASSSPDIPYEQYF